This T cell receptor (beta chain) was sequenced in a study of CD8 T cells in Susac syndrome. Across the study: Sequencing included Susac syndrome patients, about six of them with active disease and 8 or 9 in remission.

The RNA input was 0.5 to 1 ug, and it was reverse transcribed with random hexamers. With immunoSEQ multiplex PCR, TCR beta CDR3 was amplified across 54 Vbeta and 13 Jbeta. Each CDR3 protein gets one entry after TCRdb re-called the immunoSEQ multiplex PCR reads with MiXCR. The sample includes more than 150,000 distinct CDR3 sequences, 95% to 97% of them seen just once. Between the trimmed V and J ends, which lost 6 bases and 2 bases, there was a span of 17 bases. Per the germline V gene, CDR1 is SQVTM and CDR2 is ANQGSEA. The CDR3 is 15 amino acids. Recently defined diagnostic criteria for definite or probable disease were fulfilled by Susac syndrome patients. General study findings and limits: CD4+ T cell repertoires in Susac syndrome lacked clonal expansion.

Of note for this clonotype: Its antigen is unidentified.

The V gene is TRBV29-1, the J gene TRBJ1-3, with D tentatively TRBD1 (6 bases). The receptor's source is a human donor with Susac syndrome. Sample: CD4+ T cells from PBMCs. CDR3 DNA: TGCAGCGTCTCATCTGCGACAGGCCCTGGAAACACCATATATTTT. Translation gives CSVSSATGPGNTIYF.